Below are 28 T cell receptor beta chains sequenced from a single sample in a study of CD8+CD57+ T cells in acquired aplastic anemia. The template for TCR beta VDJ and CDR3 sequence profiling was genomic DNA. TCRdb ran MiXCR on the reads and lists one entry per CDR3 protein. The repertoire consists of 300,000 or so distinct CDR3 sequences, with 50% to 70% occurring once and the leading ten covering 7% to 9%. Material for sequencing was sorted CD4+, CD8+, or CD8+CD57+ T cells (not recorded which) from PBMCs. The receptors originated from a human donor with severe aplastic anemia or a healthy control (not recorded which).

This clonotype showed up just a few times. The rearrangement uses TRBV20-1 and TRBJ2-5; D remains ambiguous. Germline V lookup: CDR1 DFQATT, CDR2 SNEGSKA (reference sequence). The CDR3 is made up of 13 amino acids. Trimming left V 6 bases short and J 5 bases short, with 16 bases between. CDR3 in amino acids: CSAHKPGVETQYF. The CDR3 DNA reads TGCAGTGCCCACAAACCCGGAGTGGAGACCCAGTACTTC.

This clonotype has at least ten counts. The rearrangement joins TRBV11-3 to TRBJ1-3; the D is unclear. The CDR3 extends over 14 amino acids. The germline V gene has CDR1 SGHNT and CDR2 YENEEA. V was cut by 1 base and J by 0 bases, with 4 bases left in between. CDR3 protein: CASSLGHSGNTIYF. The CDR3 nucleotides are TGTGCCAGCAGCTTAGGACACTCTGGAAACACCATATATTTT.

The genes are TRBV10-3 and TRBJ2-3, with 11 bases fitting TRBD1. In germline, CDR1 is ENHRY, CDR2 SYGVKD. V lost 7 bases to trimming and J lost 2 bases; unmatched junction nucleotides: 5. CDR3 size: 15 residues. CDR3 DNA: TGTGCCATCACCGGGACAGGGGGGATCACAGATACGCAGTATTTT. As protein: CAITGTGGITDTQYF.

This chain joins TRBV12-3 or TRBV12-4 and TRBJ1-4, with 7 bases that match TRBD1. There are 17 residues in the CDR3. Losses at the gene ends were 1 base for V and 0 bases for J; bases not matched to a gene: 5. CDR3 region: CASSLGTGPATNEKLFF. DNA of the CDR3: TGTGCCAGCAGTTTAGGGACAGGCCCAGCAACTAATGAAAAACTGTTTTTT.

This clonotype was seen only a few times. The CDR3 coding sequence is TGTGCCATCAGTGACGCGGGAGGGTCCTACGAGCAGTACTTC. Amino acid sequence: CAISDAGGSYEQYF. This rearrangement joins TRBV10-3 to TRBJ2-7, with 9 positions matching TRBD2. V lost 3 bases to trimming and J lost 1 base; unmatched junction nucleotides: 1. The germline V gene encodes CDR1 ENHRY and CDR2 SYGVKD. The CDR3 totals 14 residues.

The CDR3 is CSARDVGGRSSYEQYF. CDR3 nucleotides: TGCAGTGCTAGAGATGTAGGCGGGAGGAGCTCCTACGAGCAGTACTTC. The chain couples TRBV20-1 to TRBJ2-7; 8 bases are shared with TRBD2. This CDR3 spans 16 amino acids. The J segment lost 0 bases and the V segment lost 0 bases, leaving 7 bases of the junction unmatched. CDR1 and CDR2 (germline): DFQATT, SNEGSKA (reference sequence).

The chain joins TRBV9 to TRBJ2-7, with 8 bases fitting TRBD1. J was trimmed by 0 bases and V by 4 bases; bases with no gene match: 9. Germline CDR1 reads SGDLS; CDR2 reads YYNGEE. The CDR3 loop spans 16 amino acids. CDR3 sequence (DNA): TGTGCCAGCAGCCTAGGCCGGGACAGGACCTCCTACGAGCAGTACTTC. It specifies CASSLGRDRTSYEQYF.

There are many counts of this clonotype. The chain employs TRBV20-1 and TRBJ2-5, with D possibly being TRBD1 (5 bases). This CDR3 has 14 residues. V lost 4 bases to trimming and J lost 5 bases, with 17 bases between them. Germline assignment: CDR1 DFQATT and CDR2 SNEGSKA (reference sequence). The DNA of the CDR3 is TGCAGTGCTATTAACCCAGGGCTGGAGGAGACCCAGTACTTC. Translation: CSAINPGLEETQYF.

The J gene is TRBJ2-1, the V gene TRBV7-2; 13 bases line up with TRBD2. Germline CDR1 and CDR2: SGHTA and FQGNSA. CDR3 size: 14 residues. The V and J ends lost 5 bases and 13 bases, in that order; junction bases with no gene match: 8. Here the CDR3 reads CASSLGLAGVFQFF. CDR3 nucleotides: TGTGCCAGCAGCCTCGGACTAGCGGGGGTTTTTCAGTTCTTC. Full variable domain (remainder filled in from reference TRBV7-2 and TRBJ2-1): GAGVSQSPSNKVTEKGKDVELRCDPISGHTALYWYRQSLGQGLEFLIYFQGNSAPDKSGLPSDRFSAERTGGSVSTLTIQRTQQEDSAVYLCASSLGLAGVFQFFGPGTRLTVL.

This clonotype has ten or more counts. The J gene is TRBJ2-3, the V gene TRBV5-1; D is unresolved. This CDR3 comprises 11 residues. Trimming took 2 bases from V and 6 from J, leaving 4 bases between them. Germline CDR1 and CDR2: SGHRS and YFSETQ. The CDR3 region is CASSLEDTQYF. The CDR3 nucleotides are TGCGCCAGCAGCTTAGAGGATACGCAGTATTTT.

This clonotype was counted only a few times. The V call is TRBV10-3, the J call TRBJ1-5, with D maybe TRBD1 (6 bases). Germline values: CDR1 ENHRY, CDR2 SYGVKD. This CDR3 is 14 amino acids long. V was clipped by 3 bases and J by 7 bases, with 13 bases between them. The CDR3 coding sequence is TGTGCCATCAGTGATGGGGGGCGTCGGCAGCCCCAGCATTTT. Translated: CAISDGGRRQPQHF.

This clonotype occurred many times. For the CDR3, the DNA is TGCGCCAGCAGCTTGGAAGCGAGTAACTATGGCTACACCTTC. Amino acid sequence: CASSLEASNYGYTF. J is TRBJ1-2 and V is TRBV5-1, with D hard to call. Between the trimmed V and J ends, which lost 0 bases and 1 base, there was a span of 7 bases. The CDR3 is made up of 14 amino acids. Germline CDR1 is SGHRS and CDR2 is YFSETQ.

A remark on this clonotype: This may come from a read error, since a much larger clone is one base off. The chain links TRBV30 to TRBJ1-1; D may be TRBD1 (5 bases). Per the germline V gene, CDR1 is GTSNPN and CDR2 is SVGIG (reference sequence). CDR3 length equals 13 residues. CDR3 protein: CSWMHRTNTEAFF. In nucleotides, the CDR3 is TGTTCCTGGATGCACAGGACGAACACTGAAGCTTTCTTT. Combining the CDR3 with reference TRBV30 and TRBJ1-1 gives the whole variable domain SQTIHQWPATLVQPVGSPLSLECTVEGTSNPNLYWYRQAAGRGLQLLFYSVGIGQISSEVPQNLSASRPQDRQFILSSKKLLLSDSGFYLCSWMHRTNTEAFFGQGTRLTVV.

The J gene is TRBJ2-3, the V gene TRBV7-3; TRBD2 aligns across 7 bases. The CDR3 sequence is 14 residues long. CDR1 is SGHTA, CDR2 FQGTGA, per germline. V trimming: 1 base; J trimming: 4 bases; junction bases outside the gene matches: 2. In DNA form, the CDR3 reads TGTGCCAGCAGCTTAATCGGGAGGTCAGATACGCAGTATTTT. It specifies CASSLIGRSDTQYF.

The chain recombines TRBV19 with TRBJ2-2, with D unresolved. From germline, CDR1 is LNHDA and CDR2 SQIVND (reference sequence). The CDR3 runs to 14 residues. V lost 5 bases and J lost 4, with 11 bases in between. The CDR3 bases are TGTGCCAGTAGTGCGTTTGCTGGCACCGGGGAGCTGTTTTTT. Translating gives CASSAFAGTGELFF.

The chain combines TRBV6-4 with TRBJ2-2; 7 nucleotides line up with TRBD1. The CDR3 is made up of 14 amino acids. J was trimmed by 6 bases and V by 2 bases; bases with no gene match: 3. CDR1 and CDR2 from the germline V gene are MRHNA and SNTAGT. The CDR3 spells CASSDRDSAGELFF. DNA for the CDR3: TGTGCCAGCAGTGACCGGGACAGCGCCGGGGAGCTGTTTTTT.

A remark on this clonotype: With a much larger clone just one base away, this may be a read error. The chain employs TRBV3-1 and TRBJ1-4; unclear D gene. The CDR3 is made up of 11 amino acids. Trimming cost V 8 bases and J 5 bases, with 6 bases left between them. Germline V CDR1 and CDR2: LGHDT, YNNKEL (reference sequence). In DNA, the CDR3 is TGTGCCAGCGTGATAAATGAAAAACTGTTTTTT. Protein: CASVINEKLFF.

This clonotype has just a few counts. The chain couples TRBV7-2 to TRBJ2-1, with 9 bases identical to TRBD2. Germline loops: CDR1 SGHTA, CDR2 FQGNSA. This CDR3 is 14 amino acids long. V lost 1 base to trimming and J lost 9 bases; unmatched junction nucleotides: 4. The chain's CDR3 is CASSLEPAGGEQFF. The CDR3 DNA reads as TGTGCCAGCAGCTTAGAGCCAGCGGGAGGTGAGCAGTTCTTC.

The gene calls are TRBV18 and TRBJ2-5, with D possibly TRBD2 on 6 matching bases. The CDR3 consists of 16 residues. From germline, CDR1 is KGHSH and CDR2 LQKENI. V gave up 3 bases and J gave up 5 bases, with 19 bases separating them. DNA of the CDR3: TGTGCCAGCTCACCCTTAGGGGCGGGGACGGTGGAGACCCAGTACTTC. As protein: CASSPLGAGTVETQYF.

This clonotype occurred once. This sequence joins TRBV25-1 and TRBJ2-5; 10 nucleotides align to TRBD1. Trimming cost V 8 bases and J 5 bases; bases outside gene matches: 5. Germline V gene lookup returns CDR1 MGHDK and CDR2 SYGVNS. The CDR3 is made up of 13 amino acids. The CDR3 reads CASGGQGVETQYF. The CDR3 DNA follows: TGTGCCAGCGGTGGACAGGGGGTGGAGACCCAGTACTTC.

In this sample, this clonotype turned up many times. The gene calls are TRBV20-1 and TRBJ1-6, with D tentatively TRBD1 (5 bases). Trimming cost V 6 bases and J 5 bases, with 17 bases left between them. Germline V gene data show CDR1 as DFQATT and CDR2 as SNEGSKA (reference sequence). The CDR3 sequence is 15 residues long. The CDR3 protein is CSARKPGPDNSPLHF. The CDR3 DNA reads as TGCAGTGCCAGAAAACCGGGGCCAGATAATTCACCCCTCCACTTT.

This clonotype has just one count. This chain connects TRBV20-1 to TRBJ2-1, with 7 bases fitting TRBD1. The CDR3 covers 15 residues. From germline, CDR1 is DFQATT and CDR2 SNEGSKA (reference sequence). With V trimmed by 2 bases and J by 4 bases, 8 bases remained unmatched. The CDR3 reads CSARNRDRLYNEQFF. Written as DNA, the CDR3 is TGCAGTGCTAGAAACCGGGACAGACTTTACAATGAGCAGTTCTTC.

The V call is TRBV20-1, the J call TRBJ2-3; TRBD1 matches 7 bases. CDR3 length: 13 amino acids. Per the germline V gene, CDR1 is DFQATT and CDR2 is SNEGSKA (reference sequence). V was pared by 6 bases and J by 5 bases, with 8 bases of the junction left unmatched. The CDR3 nucleotides read TGCAGTGCGCCGCGGAACAGGGGAGATACGCAGTATTTT. As protein: CSAPRNRGDTQYF.

The rearrangement uses TRBV6-5 and TRBJ1-2, with D possibly being TRBD1 (5 bases). Trimming took off 6 bases at V and 3 bases at J, with 14 bases between the two ends. The germline gives CDR1 MNHEY, CDR2 SVGAGI. The length of the CDR3 is 14 residues. In DNA form, the CDR3 reads TGTGCCAGCAGGTTACTGGGGGGACACTATGGCTACACCTTC. It specifies CASRLLGGHYGYTF.

This clonotype was seen just once. CDR3 loop: CASSRDGGSGANVLTF. The CDR3 coding sequence is TGCGCCAGCAGCAGAGATGGGGGCTCTGGGGCCAACGTCCTGACTTTC. The rearrangement uses TRBV5-1 and TRBJ2-6; perhaps D is TRBD1 or TRBD2 (5 bases each). V was clipped by 4 bases and J by 0 bases, with 11 bases between them. Germline lookup yields CDR1 SGHRS and CDR2 YFSETQ. The CDR3 extends over 16 amino acids. The full variable domain, its missing parts supplied by reference TRBV5-1 and TRBJ2-6, is KAGVTQTPRYLIKTRGQQVTLSCSPISGHRSVSWYQQTPGQGLQFLFEYFSETQRNKGNFPGRFSGRQFSNSRSEMNVSTLELGDSALYLCASSRDGGSGANVLTFGAGSRLTVL.

This clonotype was recorded once. A read error is possible here, since a much larger clone lies one base away. The rearrangement uses TRBV25-1 and TRBJ1-3, with a weak D call TRBD1 (5 bases). This CDR3 is built from 15 residues. Germline CDR1 reads MGHDK; CDR2 reads SYGVNS. The CDR3 DNA is TGTGCCAGCAGTTTATTTGCCAGCGGGGGAAACGCCATATATTTT. It encodes CASSLFASGGNAIYF.

This clonotype was detected only once. The rearrangement uses TRBV7-6 and TRBJ2-7, with unresolved D. The CDR3 extends over 14 amino acids. Germline CDR1 and CDR2: SGHVS and FNYEAQ. Trimming pared 3 bases from V and 4 bases from J, leaving 13 bases between. Written as DNA, the CDR3 is TGTGCCAGCAGCTTGGCATTCGGGTATTACGAGCAGTACTTC. Its protein product is CASSLAFGYYEQYF.

The chain has TRBV7-2 and TRBJ2-2; 8 bases match TRBD2. The junction had 9 bases not matched to a gene; V was cut back by 10 bases and J by 2 bases. Germline CDR1 and CDR2: SGHTA and FQGNSA. CDR3 length: 15 residues. The CDR3 coding sequence is TGTGCCATCCTTGGCGGGGGGACCAACACCGGGGAGCTGTTTTTT. It specifies CAILGGGTNTGELFF.